This T cell receptor (beta chain) is drawn from a study of regulatory T cells in long-lasting Graves disease. With iRepertoire HTBI primers and Arm-PCR of CDR3 regions, TCR beta libraries were built. Each CDR3 protein gets one entry after TCRdb re-called the multiplex PCR reads with MiXCR. Altogether approximately 440,000 distinct CDR3 sequences are present, about 17% being singletons, with the ten largest covering 12%. The germline V and J ends were trimmed by 0 bases and 3 bases, with 13 bases remaining between them. The CDR3 extends over 16 amino acids. In germline, CDR1 is SGDLS, CDR2 YYNGEE. Stated time point: newly diagnosed GD, antithyroid drugs for less than 3 months. PBMCs provided the RNA from which the TCR library was made. The same data also went into a second study, on T cells in Graves' hyperthyroidism and ophthalmopathy. That paper adds: Patients were excluded because of uncontrolled infection, other autoimmune disease, pregnancy or lactation.

The clonotype originates from a man in his forties with Graves disease. The genes are TRBV9 and TRBJ2-4; TRBD2 might be the D (5 bases). The sequencing here drew on peripheral blood mononuclear cells (PBMCs), taken at new diagnosis, from a patient treated with antithyroid drugs. The CDR3 nucleotides read TGTGCCAGCAGCGTAGCTACGGGGTCCGGCAAAAACATTCAGTACTTC. It translates to CASSVATGSGKNIQYF.